This TCR beta chain was sequenced for a study of vaccination and CD4 T cells after COVID-19. Germline V CDR1 and CDR2: MDHEN, SYDVKM. This CDR3 has 14 amino acids. V gave up 6 bases and J gave up 4 bases; unmatched junction bases: 9. A note on this clonotype: Its target is unknown.

Specified treatment: approximately nine-day PBMC culture with coronavirus spike peptide pools or control peptides (ViraFEST assay). The Oncomine TCR Beta short-read assay sequenced DNA from cultured CD4+ T cells. TCRdb processed the PCR reads anew with MiXCR; each CDR3 protein has one entry. The data contain around 4,000 distinct CDR3 sequences, 15% to 20% of them singletons. The chain recombines TRBV28 with TRBJ2-7; 7 positions agree with TRBD1. This clonotype was obtained from a human donor who had recovered from COVID-19. Sequenced input: CD4+ T cells from blood, cultured in vitro. CDR3 amino acids: CASSPGQTIYEQYF. CDR3 bases: TGTGCCAGCAGCCCGGGACAGACCATATACGAGCAGTACTTC.